Below are 25 T cell receptor beta chains sequenced from a single sample in a study of blood T cells in healthy people across ages. For the second PCR, which ran for about 6 to 11 cycles, a sample-barcoded 5' primer and a J-beta primer mix were used. TCRdb independently ran MiXCR on the 5' RACE reads; one entry per CDR3 protein. The sample has roughly 650,000 distinct CDR3 sequences, about 34% seen once; the top ten hold 15%. Sequences were obtained from blood. Receptors were obtained from a woman over 75 in good health.

With respect to this clonotype: One end of the junction fails to match germline, which may point to a read error. The chain couples TRBV9 to TRBJ1-5, with D unresolved. This CDR3 comprises 13 residues. CDR1 and CDR2 (germline): SGDLS, YYNGEE. In DNA form, the CDR3 reads TGTGCCAGCAGCGAAGGGCCCAATCAGCCCCCGCATTTT. Translating gives CASSEGPNQPPHF.

There are a few counts of this clonotype. The chain couples TRBV11-3 to TRBJ2-2, with a weak D call TRBD1 (5 bases). This CDR3 spans 15 amino acids. Germline V CDR1 and CDR2: SGHNT, YENEEA. Trimming took 1 base from V and 4 from J, leaving 10 bases between them. The CDR3 spells CASSLGGAGTGELFF. In nucleotides, the CDR3 is TGTGCCAGCAGCTTAGGGGGCGCCGGCACCGGGGAGCTGTTTTTT.

This clonotype was picked up a small number of times. This chain joins TRBV20-1 and TRBJ1-1; D perhaps matches TRBD1 (6 bases). Germline CDR1 is DFQATT and CDR2 is SNEGSKA (reference sequence). The CDR3 is made up of 13 amino acids. Trimming took off 5 bases at V and 0 bases at J, with 10 bases between the two ends. CDR3 amino acids: CSALGAVNTEAFF. For the CDR3, the DNA is TGCAGTGCTTTGGGGGCTGTGAACACTGAAGCTTTCTTT.

This clonotype was recorded at least ten times. The J gene is TRBJ2-1, the V gene TRBV5-6; D is perhaps TRBD1 (7 bases). CDR1 is SGHDT, CDR2 YYEEEE, per germline. Trimming removed 2 bases at V and 4 bases at J, with 13 bases between. The CDR3 consists of 15 residues. The CDR3 sequence: CASSFGRGVYNEQFF. For the CDR3, the DNA is TGTGCCAGCAGCTTCGGCAGGGGGGTTTACAATGAGCAGTTCTTC.

CDR3 sequence: CASRSHKQLSNQPQHF. CDR3 bases: TGTGCCAGCAGGTCCCACAAACAGTTAAGCAATCAGCCCCAGCATTTT. The chain links TRBV6-1 to TRBJ1-5; no clear D. Germline lookup yields CDR1 MNHNS and CDR2 SASEGT. This CDR3 is 16 amino acids long. Trimming took 6 bases from V and 1 from J, leaving 16 bases between them.

This clonotype was observed at least ten times. The chain has TRBV5-1 and TRBJ2-5; TRBD2 matches at 10 bases. Germline values: CDR1 SGHRS, CDR2 YFSETQ. The CDR3 has 15 residues. With 4 bases clipped from V and 1 base from J, the junction kept 4 bases outside the gene matches. DNA for the CDR3: TGCGCCAGCAGCCTTAGCGGGGGGCCCCAAGAGACCCAGTACTTC. Amino acid sequence: CASSLSGGPQETQYF.

Many counts were recorded for this clonotype. The chain employs TRBV5-5 and TRBJ2-7; D remains unclear. Deletions cut 8 bases from V and 5 bases from J, with 20 bases between. The CDR3 covers 14 residues. Per germline, CDR1 SGHKS and CDR2 YYEKEE (reference sequence). The CDR3 sequence: CASAPGPHEHEQYF. The CDR3 DNA follows: TGTGCCAGTGCCCCCGGGCCTCACGAACACGAGCAGTACTTC.

This clonotype has a handful of counts. Since a much larger clone is just one base distant, this may be a read error. The chain combines TRBV7-9 with TRBJ2-4, with TRBD2 as a possible D gene (5 bases). CDR3 size: 15 residues. Trimming cost V 0 bases and J 13 bases, with 19 bases left between them. Germline V gives CDR1 SEHNR, CDR2 FQNEAQ (reference sequence). The DNA of the CDR3 is TGTGCCAGCAGCTTAGCGCTTCCTGGGAGAAGTGAGCAGTACTTC. Its translation is CASSLALPGRSEQYF.

Worth noting for this clonotype: A much larger clone differs by one base, so this may be a read error. The V and J genes are TRBV5-5 and TRBJ1-2, with 8 bases that match TRBD1. The CDR3 loop spans 14 amino acids. CDR1 is SGHKS, CDR2 YYEKEE, per germline (reference sequence). This CDR3 reads CAGSLNSGGSGYTF. Written as DNA, the CDR3 is TGTGCCGGCAGCTTGAATTCAGGGGGCAGTGGCTACACCTTC.

This clonotype was detected only a few times. A much larger clone lies a single base off, so this may be a read error. This sequence joins TRBV5-1 and TRBJ2-3, with D possibly matching TRBD1 (5 bases). V was shortened by 4 bases and J by 4 bases, with 16 bases between the two germline ends. Per the germline V gene, CDR1 is SGHRS and CDR2 is YFSETQ. The CDR3 loop spans 15 amino acids. The CDR3 sequence: CASSPYSGSPDTQYF. The CDR3 nucleotides read TGCGCCAGCAGCCCGTACTCAGGGTCACCAGATACGCAGTATTTT.

The chain recombines TRBV2 with TRBJ1-3, with D unclear. CDR1 and CDR2 (germline): SNHLY, FYNNEI. CDR3 length: 15 residues. Trimming removed 2 bases at V and 0 bases at J, with 8 bases between. The CDR3 is CASSESEGSGNTIYF. CDR3 sequence (DNA): TGTGCCAGCAGTGAATCTGAAGGCTCTGGAAACACCATATATTTT.

This clonotype was seen at least ten times. The J gene is TRBJ1-2, the V gene TRBV29-1, with D maybe TRBD1 (6 bases). The germline V and J ends were trimmed by 6 bases and 3 bases, with 17 bases remaining between them. This CDR3 is built from 14 residues. Germline CDR1 reads SQVTM; CDR2 reads ANQGSEA. The CDR3 protein is CSVPRGGADYGYTF. The CDR3 nucleotides are TGCAGCGTCCCAAGAGGGGGGGCGGACTATGGCTACACCTTC.

This clonotype has just a few counts. DNA of the CDR3: TGTGCCAGCTCACCAAAAGGAGGGGGCACTGAAGCTTTCTTT. It encodes CASSPKGGGTEAFF. V is TRBV18 and J is TRBJ1-1, with D possibly matching TRBD1 (6 bases). CDR1 and CDR2 from the germline V gene are KGHSH and LQKENI. The CDR3 is 14 residues long. V shed 2 bases and J shed 4 bases, with 11 bases lying between them.

On this clonotype: Likely a read error: the CDR3 ends without its conserved phenylalanine or tryptophan. This rearrangement joins TRBV5-1 to TRBJ2-1, with D perhaps assigned TRBD1 or TRBD2 (5 bases each). CDR1 and CDR2 from the germline V gene are SGHRS and YFSETQ. Trimming took 4 bases from V and 7 from J, leaving 18 bases between them. The CDR3 contains 15 residues. In DNA form, the CDR3 reads TGCGCCAGCAGCACCAGGACTGGGGACGTGAATGAGCAGTTCTGC. It specifies CASSTRTGDVNEQFC.

In this sample, this clonotype turned up many times. The chain employs TRBV4-3 and TRBJ1-1, with a weak D call TRBD1 (6 bases). The germline V gene has CDR1 LGHNA and CDR2 YSLEER. Between the trimmed V and J ends, which lost 3 bases and 7 bases, there was a span of 12 bases. This CDR3 has 13 amino acids. CDR3 sequence (DNA): TGCGCCAGCAGCCACCTACAGGGAGATGAAGCTTTCTTT. This codes for CASSHLQGDEAFF.

About this clonotype itself: A much larger clone differs from this one at a single base, so this may be a read error. Likely a read error: the CDR3 ends without its conserved phenylalanine or tryptophan. This chain uses TRBV7-2 with TRBJ1-5; D is perhaps TRBD1 (6 bases). The CDR3 has 17 amino acids. Deletions cut 1 base from V and 3 bases from J, with 16 bases between. Germline V CDR1 and CDR2: SGHTA, FQGNSA. CDR3 in DNA: TGTGCCAGCAGCTTAGGCTCCTTGGGGGGGGCCAATCAGCCCCAGCATTTA. This encodes CASSLGSLGGANQPQHL.

This clonotype occurred many times. The chain employs TRBV6-5 and TRBJ2-5; 10 bases are shared with TRBD1. In germline, CDR1 is MNHEY, CDR2 SVGAGI. CDR3 length: 19 amino acids. Trimming removed 2 bases from V and 4 bases from J; junction bases left unmatched: 16. The chain's CDR3 is CASSYTPAWTGGMLETQYF. CDR3 nucleotide sequence: TGTGCCAGCAGTTACACACCAGCCTGGACAGGGGGTATGTTAGAGACCCAGTACTTC.

This clonotype was observed a few times. The chain carries TRBV6-5 and TRBJ1-2, with 7 bases that match TRBD1. With 6 bases clipped from V and 4 bases from J, the junction kept 11 bases outside the gene matches. The CDR3 sequence is 15 residues long. Germline CDR1 is MNHEY and CDR2 is SVGAGI. CDR3 amino acids: CASRETGNRGYGYTF. In DNA, the CDR3 is TGTGCCAGCAGGGAGACAGGGAATAGAGGCTATGGCTACACCTTC.

This clonotype was seen a few times. This CDR3 reads CASTLQPQETQYF. The CDR3 nucleotides are TGTGCCAGCACCTTGCAGCCCCAAGAGACCCAGTACTTC. This sequence joins TRBV2 and TRBJ2-7; D unresolved. The better agreement between TRBJ2-5 and the DNA end casts doubt on the J call. The CDR3 spans 13 residues. Germline V gives CDR1 SNHLY, CDR2 FYNNEI.

Of note for this clonotype: Being one base from a much bigger clone, this may be a read error. This chain uses TRBV6-6 with TRBJ2-4; TRBD1 or TRBD2 may be the D gene (6 bases each). The end of the DNA aligns better with TRBJ2-5, so the J call may be wrong. This CDR3 has 16 amino acids. Germline lookup yields CDR1 MNHNY and CDR2 SVGAGI (reference sequence). CDR3 amino acids: CTSRPPGARVKETQYF. CDR3 in DNA: TGTACCAGCAGGCCTCCGGGGGCGCGGGTTAAAGAGACCCAGTACTTC.

This clonotype was recorded only once. A much larger clone differs from this one at a single base, so this may be a read error. V usage is TRBV5-1 and J usage is TRBJ2-3; possible D gene TRBD2, 6 bases. Germline values: CDR1 SGHRS, CDR2 YFSETQ. Between the trimmed V and J ends, which lost 5 bases and 1 base, there was a span of 14 bases. The CDR3 has 15 amino acids. The CDR3 sequence is CASRRVEGGTDTQYF. The DNA for the CDR3 is TGCGCCAGCAGGCGCGTGGAGGGAGGCACAGATACGCAGTATTTT.

The rearrangement uses TRBV6-5 and TRBJ2-4; TRBD1 matches at 8 bases. The J call may be wrong; the DNA end is better matched by TRBJ2-7. Germline lookup yields CDR1 MNHEY and CDR2 SVGAGI. The CDR3 runs to 14 residues. This CDR3 reads CASSGLTGVNEQYF. The CDR3 DNA sequence: TGTGCCAGCAGTGGACTGACAGGGGTCAACGAGCAGTACTTC.

J is TRBJ1-1 and V is TRBV20-1; no reliable D call. Per germline, CDR1 DFQATT and CDR2 SNEGSKA (reference sequence). Deletions cut 7 bases from V and 0 bases from J, with 9 bases between. The CDR3 length is 12 residues. The CDR3 sequence: CSVLGLNTEAFF. CDR3 DNA sequence: TGCAGTGTCCTCGGCTTGAACACTGAAGCTTTCTTT.

This clonotype was counted ten times or more. V and J are TRBV28 and TRBJ2-5; a possible D gene is TRBD1 (6 bases). CDR3 length: 14 amino acids. Trimming pared 5 bases from V and 5 bases from J, leaving 15 bases between. Germline CDR1 is MDHEN and CDR2 is SYDVKM. Here the CDR3 reads CASSTHRVGETQYF. The CDR3, as DNA: TGTGCCAGCAGTACTCACAGGGTTGGGGAGACCCAGTACTTC. Supplemented by reference TRBV28 and TRBJ2-5, the full variable domain reads DVKVTQSSRYLVKRTGEKVFLECVQDMDHENMFWYRQDPGLGLRLIYFSYDVKMKEKGDIPEGYSVSREKKERFSLILESASTNQTSMYLCASSTHRVGETQYFGPGTRLLVL.

This clonotype occurred a few times. The chain joins TRBV6-6 to TRBJ1-4, with D unclear. Per germline, CDR1 MNHNY and CDR2 SVGAGI (reference sequence). The CDR3 is made up of 15 amino acids. Trimming took 2 bases from V and 0 from J, leaving 7 bases between them. The CDR3 DNA sequence: TGTGCCAGCAGTTACCCGGGGTCAACTAATGAAAAACTGTTTTTT. It is translated as CASSYPGSTNEKLFF.